What follows is one TCR beta chain and its context. Its antigen is as yet unknown. The source of the sample is a study of blood T cells in healthy people across ages. Study results and caveats: Getting older went along with TCR beta diversity per million T cells dropping roughly linearly.

V was pared by 1 base and J by 6 bases, with 9 bases between. The V gene's germline CDR1 is DFQATT and CDR2 SNEGSKA (reference sequence). The CDR3 has 13 amino acids. Through a sample-barcoded 5' primer and a J-beta primer mix, a second PCR was run for roughly 7 to 12 cycles. TCRdb reanalysed the 5' RACE reads using MiXCR and keeps one entry per CDR3 protein. The sample shows around 700,000 distinct CDR3 sequences, around a quarter of them seen only once. The same sample was also studied in work on T cells of mothers and their children.

The chain couples TRBV20-1 to TRBJ1-4; no clear D gene. This sequence was found in a boy aged 5-17 years in good health. Sequencing was done on a sample of blood. The CDR3 sequence: CSARGAKDEKLFF. The DNA for the CDR3 is TGCAGTGCTAGAGGAGCGAAGGATGAAAAACTGTTTTTT.